This entry concerns a single T cell receptor beta chain. Its target is unknown. The data belong to a study of post-analysis software for immune sequencing data. Germline V gene lookup returns CDR1 DFQATT and CDR2 SNEGSKA (reference sequence). The ends were cut back, 0 bases at V and 0 bases at J, with 14 bases in the middle. The CDR3 is 16 amino acids. Prepared libraries of TCR beta cDNA carried unique molecular identifiers. When 1 to 10 million T cells were used, they gave a few hundred thousand cDNA molecules. TCRdb re-called the PCR reads through MiXCR, storing one row per CDR3 protein. The data show fewer than 850,000 distinct CDR3 sequences, less than 35% seen once. Whole-study results and caveats: Strong co-clustering by F measure was seen for same-batch samples. There were five TRBV segments more frequent in patients than controls, and TRBV5-6, TRBV5-1 and TRBV20-1 were among them. Compared against controls, patients with multiple sclerosis displayed significantly lower normalized Chao1 diversity.

The chain employs TRBV20-1 and TRBJ1-1; no definite D call. The origin of this receptor is a girl under 18 with multiple sclerosis. The material sequenced was blood. CDR3 amino acids: CSARDTRSRVNTEAFF. CDR3 DNA: TGCAGTGCTAGAGATACCCGATCCCGGGTGAACACTGAAGCTTTCTTT.